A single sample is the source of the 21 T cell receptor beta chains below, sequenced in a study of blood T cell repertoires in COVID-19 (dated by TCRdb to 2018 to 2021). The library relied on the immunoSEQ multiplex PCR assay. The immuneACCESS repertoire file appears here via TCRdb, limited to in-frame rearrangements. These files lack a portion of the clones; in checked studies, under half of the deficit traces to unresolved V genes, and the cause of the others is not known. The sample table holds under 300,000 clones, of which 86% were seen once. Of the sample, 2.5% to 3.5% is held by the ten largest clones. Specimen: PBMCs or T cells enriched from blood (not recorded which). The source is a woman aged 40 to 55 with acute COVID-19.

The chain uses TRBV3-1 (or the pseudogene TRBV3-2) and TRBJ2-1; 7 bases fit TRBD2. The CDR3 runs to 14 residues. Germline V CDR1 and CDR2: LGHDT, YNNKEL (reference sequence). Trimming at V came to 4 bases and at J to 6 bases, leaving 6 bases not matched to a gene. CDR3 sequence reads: CASSLSGGSNEQFF. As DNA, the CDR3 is TGTGCCAGCAGCCTAAGCGGCGGGAGCAATGAGCAGTTCTTC.

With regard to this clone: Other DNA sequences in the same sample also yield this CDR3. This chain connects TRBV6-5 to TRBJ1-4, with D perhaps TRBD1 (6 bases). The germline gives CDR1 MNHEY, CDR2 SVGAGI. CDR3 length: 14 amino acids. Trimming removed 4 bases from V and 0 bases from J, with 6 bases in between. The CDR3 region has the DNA TGTGCCAGCAGTTCAGGGGCAACTAATGAAAAACTGTTTTTT. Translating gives CASSSGATNEKLFF.

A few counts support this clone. CDR3: CASSLMAAGGNEQYF. For the CDR3, the DNA is TGCGCCAGCAGCTTAATGGCCGCGGGCGGGAACGAGCAGTACTTC. V is TRBV5-1 and J is TRBJ2-7, with D possibly TRBD2 on 6 matching bases. This CDR3 has 15 residues. Germline lookup yields CDR1 SGHRS and CDR2 YFSETQ. V was pared by 2 bases and J by 5 bases, with 17 bases between.

In DNA form, the CDR3 reads TGTGCCAGCAGCTTAGGACAGGGACAGAACACTGAAGCTTTCTTT. Its protein is CASSLGQGQNTEAFF. This sequence joins TRBV5-6 and TRBJ1-1; TRBD1 agrees at 8 bases. This CDR3 region has 15 residues. The J segment lost 1 base and the V segment lost 2 bases, leaving 4 bases of the junction unmatched. Germline-derived CDR1 and CDR2 are SGHDT and YYEEEE.

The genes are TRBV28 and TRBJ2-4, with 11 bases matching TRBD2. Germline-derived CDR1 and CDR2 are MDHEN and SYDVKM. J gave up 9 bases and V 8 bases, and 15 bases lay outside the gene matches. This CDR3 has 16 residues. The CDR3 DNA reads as TGTGCCAGCCAGGGGACAGGGACTAGCGGATTCGGCATTCAGTACTTC. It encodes CASQGTGTSGFGIQYF.

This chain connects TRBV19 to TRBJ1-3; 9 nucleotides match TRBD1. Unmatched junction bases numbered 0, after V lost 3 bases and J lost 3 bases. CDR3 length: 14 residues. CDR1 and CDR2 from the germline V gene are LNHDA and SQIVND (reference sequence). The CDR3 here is CASSMTGGGNTIYF. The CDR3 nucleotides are TGTGCCAGTAGTATGACAGGGGGTGGAAACACCATATATTTT. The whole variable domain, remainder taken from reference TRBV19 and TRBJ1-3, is DGGITQSPKYLFRKEGQNVTLSCEQNLNHDAMYWYRQDPGQGLRLIYYSQIVNDFQKGDIAEGYSVSREKKESFPLTVTSAQKNPTAFYLCASSMTGGGNTIYFGEGSWLTVV.

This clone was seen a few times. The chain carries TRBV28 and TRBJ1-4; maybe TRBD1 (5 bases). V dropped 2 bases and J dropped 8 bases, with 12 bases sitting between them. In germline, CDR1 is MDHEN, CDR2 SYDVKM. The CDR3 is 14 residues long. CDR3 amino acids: CASSLGTPGEKLFF. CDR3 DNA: TGTGCCAGCAGTTTAGGGACTCCCGGCGAAAAACTGTTTTTT. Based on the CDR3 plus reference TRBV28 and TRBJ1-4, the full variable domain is DVKVTQSSRYLVKRTGEKVFLECVQDMDHENMFWYRQDPGLGLRLIYFSYDVKMKEKGDIPEGYSVSREKKERFSLILESASTNQTSMYLCASSLGTPGEKLFFGSGTQLSVL.

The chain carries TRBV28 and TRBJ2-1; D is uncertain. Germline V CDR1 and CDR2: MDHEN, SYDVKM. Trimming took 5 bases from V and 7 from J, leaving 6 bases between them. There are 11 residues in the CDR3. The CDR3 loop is CASSPGNEQFF. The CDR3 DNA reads TGTGCCAGCAGTCCAGGTAATGAGCAGTTCTTC.

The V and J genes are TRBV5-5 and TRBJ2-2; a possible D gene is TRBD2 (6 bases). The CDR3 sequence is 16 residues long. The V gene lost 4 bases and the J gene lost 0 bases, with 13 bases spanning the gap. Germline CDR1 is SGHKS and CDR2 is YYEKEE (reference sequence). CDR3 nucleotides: TGTGCCAGCAGCCGAAACCCGGGGGCGAACACCGGGGAGCTGTTTTTT. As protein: CASSRNPGANTGELFF.

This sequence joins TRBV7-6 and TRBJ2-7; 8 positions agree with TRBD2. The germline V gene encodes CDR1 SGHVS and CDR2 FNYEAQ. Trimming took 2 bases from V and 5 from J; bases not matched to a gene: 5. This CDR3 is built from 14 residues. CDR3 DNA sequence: TGTGCCAGCAGCTTACAGCGGGAGTTAAACGAGCAGTACTTC. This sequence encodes CASSLQRELNEQYF.

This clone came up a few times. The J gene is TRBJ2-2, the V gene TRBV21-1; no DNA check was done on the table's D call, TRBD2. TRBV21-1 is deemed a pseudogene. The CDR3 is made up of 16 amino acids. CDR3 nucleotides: TGTGCCAGCAGCAAATCGGGCGGGAGTGTTTCCGGGGAGCTGTTTTTT. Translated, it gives CASSKSGGSVSGELFF.

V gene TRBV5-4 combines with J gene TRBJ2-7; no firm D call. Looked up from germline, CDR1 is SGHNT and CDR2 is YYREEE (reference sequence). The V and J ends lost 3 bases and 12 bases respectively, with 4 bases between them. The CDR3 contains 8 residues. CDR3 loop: CASSSGYF. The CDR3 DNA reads TGTGCCAGCAGCTCGGGGTACTTC. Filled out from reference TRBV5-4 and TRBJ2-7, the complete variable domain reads ETGVTQSPTHLIKTRGQQVTLRCSSQSGHNTVSWYQQALGQGPQFIFQYYREEENGRGNFPPRFSGLQFPNYSSELNVNALELDDSALYLCASSSGYFGPGTRLTVT.

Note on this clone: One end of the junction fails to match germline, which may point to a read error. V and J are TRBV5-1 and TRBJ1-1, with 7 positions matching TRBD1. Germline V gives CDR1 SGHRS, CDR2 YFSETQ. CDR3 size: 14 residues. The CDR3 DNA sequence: TGTGCCAGCAGCTTGGACTCTGACAGGGCTGAAGCTTTCTTT. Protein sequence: CASSLDSDRAEAFF.

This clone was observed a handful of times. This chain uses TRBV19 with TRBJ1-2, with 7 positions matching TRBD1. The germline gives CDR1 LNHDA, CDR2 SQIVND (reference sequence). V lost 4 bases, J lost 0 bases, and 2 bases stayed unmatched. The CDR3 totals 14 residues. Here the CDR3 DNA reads TGTGCCAGTAGTACTCAGGGGGCTAACTATGGCTACACCTTC. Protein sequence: CASSTQGANYGYTF.

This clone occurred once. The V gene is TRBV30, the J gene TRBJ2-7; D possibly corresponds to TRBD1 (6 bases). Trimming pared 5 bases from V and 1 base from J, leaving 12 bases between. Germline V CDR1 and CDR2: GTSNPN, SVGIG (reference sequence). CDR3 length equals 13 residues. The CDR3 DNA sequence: TGTGCCTGGGGATCACAGGGATCCTACGAGCAGTACTTC. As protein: CAWGSQGSYEQYF. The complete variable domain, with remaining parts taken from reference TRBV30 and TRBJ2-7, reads SQTIHQWPATLVQPVGSPLSLECTVEGTSNPNLYWYRQAAGRGLQLLFYSVGIGQISSEVPQNLSASRPQDRQFILSSKKLLLSDSGFYLCAWGSQGSYEQYFGPGTRLTVT.

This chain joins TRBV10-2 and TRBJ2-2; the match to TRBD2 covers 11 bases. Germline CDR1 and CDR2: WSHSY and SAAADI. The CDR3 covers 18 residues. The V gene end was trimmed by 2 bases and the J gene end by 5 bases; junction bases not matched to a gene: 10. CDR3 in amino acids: CASSEPVAGGPRTGELFF. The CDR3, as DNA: TGCGCCAGCAGTGAGCCGGTAGCGGGAGGGCCTCGGACCGGGGAGCTGTTTTTT.

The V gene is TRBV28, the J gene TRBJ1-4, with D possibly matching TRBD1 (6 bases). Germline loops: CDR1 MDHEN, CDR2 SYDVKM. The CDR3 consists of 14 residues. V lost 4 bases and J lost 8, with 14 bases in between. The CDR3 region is CASSSIQGREKLFF. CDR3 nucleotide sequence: TGTGCCAGCAGTTCGATACAGGGTAGAGAAAAACTGTTTTTT.

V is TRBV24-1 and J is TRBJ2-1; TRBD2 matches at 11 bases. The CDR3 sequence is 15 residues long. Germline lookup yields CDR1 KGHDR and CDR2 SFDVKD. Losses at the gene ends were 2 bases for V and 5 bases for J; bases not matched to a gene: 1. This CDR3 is CATSDWGLADNEQFF. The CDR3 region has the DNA TGTGCCACCAGTGATTGGGGACTAGCGGACAATGAGCAGTTCTTC.

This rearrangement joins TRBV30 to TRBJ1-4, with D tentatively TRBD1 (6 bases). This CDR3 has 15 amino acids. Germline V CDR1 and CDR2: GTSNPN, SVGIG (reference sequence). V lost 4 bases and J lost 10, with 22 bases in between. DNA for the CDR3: TGTGCCTGGATGCCCGGGACAACTAAACGGGCAAAACTGTTTTTT. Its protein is CAWMPGTTKRAKLFF.

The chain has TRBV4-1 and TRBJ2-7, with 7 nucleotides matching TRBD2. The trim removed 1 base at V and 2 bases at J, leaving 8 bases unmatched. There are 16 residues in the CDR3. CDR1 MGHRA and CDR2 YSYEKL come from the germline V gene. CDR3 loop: CASSQGASSGTYEQYF. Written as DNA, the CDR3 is TGCGCCAGCAGCCAAGGGGCGTCTAGCGGAACCTACGAGCAGTACTTC.

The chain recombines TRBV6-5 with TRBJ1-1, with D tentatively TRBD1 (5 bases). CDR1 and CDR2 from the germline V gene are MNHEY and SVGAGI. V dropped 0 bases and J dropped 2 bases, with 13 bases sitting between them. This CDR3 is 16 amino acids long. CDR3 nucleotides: TGTGCCAGCAGTTACTCGATGTCAGGGCGAAACACTGAAGCTTTCTTT. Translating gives CASSYSMSGRNTEAFF.